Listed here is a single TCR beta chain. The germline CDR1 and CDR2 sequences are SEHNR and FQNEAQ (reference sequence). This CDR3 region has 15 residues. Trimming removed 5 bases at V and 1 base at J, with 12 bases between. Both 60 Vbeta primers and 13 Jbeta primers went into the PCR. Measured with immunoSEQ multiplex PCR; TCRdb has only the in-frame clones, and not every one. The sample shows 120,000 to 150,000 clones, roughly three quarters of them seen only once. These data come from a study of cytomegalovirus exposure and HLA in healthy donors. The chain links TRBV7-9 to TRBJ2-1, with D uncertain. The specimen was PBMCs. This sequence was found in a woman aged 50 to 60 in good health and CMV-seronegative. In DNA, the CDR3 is TGTGCCAGCAGCCCCGTCGGTGCATCCTACAATGAGCAGTTCTTC. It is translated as CASSPVGASYNEQFF.